These 3 T cell receptor beta chains were all obtained from the same sample, sequenced in a study of response to subunit inactivated influenza vaccine. Using its own MiXCR run on the RT-PCR reads, TCRdb lists one record per CDR3 protein. Among under 850,000 distinct CDR3 sequences listed, about 18% were seen once. The starting material was PBMCs from blood, obtained 5 days after vaccination. These receptors all stem from a man aged 45-65 years who received an inactivated influenza vaccine.

The V call is TRBV4-2, the J call TRBJ1-1, with 10 bases that match TRBD1. CDR1 LGHNA and CDR2 YNFKEQ come from the germline V gene. The V gene end was trimmed by 1 base and the J gene end by 5 bases; junction bases not matched to a gene: 7. This CDR3 spans 16 amino acids. CDR3 DNA: TGTGCCAGCAGCCAAGTCGACAGGGGGCCGCGTACTGAAGCTTTCTTT. As protein: CASSQVDRGPRTEAFF.

This clonotype has more than one count but fewer than ten. The chain recombines TRBV6-1 with TRBJ2-3; no clear D. Looked up from germline, CDR1 is MNHNS and CDR2 is SASEGT. The ends were cut back, 6 bases at V and 0 bases at J, with 10 bases in the middle. This CDR3 contains 14 residues. The CDR3 loop is CASRLSQSTDTQYF. In DNA form, the CDR3 reads TGTGCCAGCAGGCTGTCCCAGAGCACAGATACGCAGTATTTT.

This clonotype has only one observation. The rearrangement joins TRBV27 to TRBJ2-3, with TRBD2 identical over 8 bases. CDR3 length equals 15 residues. Germline lookup yields CDR1 MNHEY and CDR2 SMNVEV (reference sequence). The V and J ends lost 5 bases and 1 base, in that order; junction bases with no gene match: 5. The DNA for the CDR3 is TGTGCCAGCAGTGAACATAGCGGGGGCACAGATACGCAGTATTTT. Residues: CASSEHSGGTDTQYF.